Following are 32 T cell receptor beta chains from one sample sequenced in a study of metastatic and nonmetastatic thyroid tumors. Every patient underwent thyroid surgery untreated. TCRdb re-called clones from the PCR reads using MiXCR. The table shows about 50,000 clones, with more than 20% occurring only once. What was sequenced was blood. Receptors originate from a female donor with papillary thyroid cancer or a benign thyroid nodule (not recorded which). Some clones in this sample may be carry-over from other donors' samples.

This clone occurred a few times. Sequence at one end of the junction differs from germline and may be a read error. This specimen includes other DNA sequences encoding the same CDR3. This chain connects TRBV19 to TRBJ2-7, with a tentative D call TRBD1 (6 bases). The V gene's germline CDR1 is LNHDA and CDR2 SQIVND (reference sequence). This CDR3 has 15 residues. This chain's CDR3 is CASSISGTGPYEQYF. CDR3 nucleotide sequence: TGTGCCAGCAGTATATCGGGTACAGGGCCATACGAGCAGTACTTC.

This clone was counted at least ten times. The J gene is TRBJ1-6, the V gene TRBV3-1; the D is unclear. The germline gives CDR1 LGHDT, CDR2 YNNKEL (reference sequence). V lost 1 base and J lost 6, with 1 base in between. The length of the CDR3 is 12 residues. The CDR3 region has the DNA TGTGCCAGCAGCCAAGCTAATTCACCCCTCCACTTT. Translated, it gives CASSQANSPLHF.

By frequency in the sample, this clone is medium-sized (0.01 to 0.1%). This chain joins TRBV3-1 and TRBJ2-6; D is perhaps TRBD1 or TRBD2 (5 bases each). The CDR3 is made up of 13 amino acids. V lost 11 bases, J lost 4 bases, and 12 bases lay in between. Germline V gene lookup returns CDR1 LGHDT and CDR2 YNNKEL (reference sequence). The CDR3 DNA reads as TGTGCCTCGGGACCCACAGGGGCCAACGTCCTGACTTTC. Protein: CASGPTGANVLTF. The full variable domain, with the rest looked up from reference TRBV3-1 and TRBJ2-6, is DTAVSQTPKYLVTQMGNDKSIKCEQNLGHDTMYWYKQDSKKFLKIMFSYNNKELIINETVPNRFSPKSPDKAHLNLHINSLELGDSAVYFCASGPTGANVLTFGAGSRLTVL.

This clone was counted many times. A read error may produce the germline difference seen at one junction end. The chain employs TRBV5-1 and TRBJ1-3, with D perhaps TRBD1 (6 bases). The CDR3 has 15 residues. Germline V gene lookup returns CDR1 SGHRS and CDR2 YFSETQ. The CDR3 loop reads CACSLLGGQGNTIYF. The CDR3 bases are TGCGCCTGCAGCCTACTTGGGGGGCAGGGAAACACCATATATTTT.

In its sample, this clone was seen many times. The chain links TRBV5-1 to TRBJ2-7, with 11 bases that match TRBD1. CDR1 SGHRS and CDR2 YFSETQ come from the germline V gene. V dropped 2 bases and J dropped 5; count of bases not matched to a gene: 6. The CDR3 length is 15 residues. The CDR3 is CASSFRTGGRNEQYF. DNA of the CDR3: TGCGCCAGCAGCTTCCGGACAGGGGGCAGAAACGAGCAGTACTTC.

This clone occurred a few times. J is TRBJ1-1 and V is TRBV2; 7 bases match TRBD1. The germline gives CDR1 SNHLY, CDR2 FYNNEI. This CDR3 is built from 14 residues. V dropped 6 bases and J dropped 4; count of bases not matched to a gene: 8. The CDR3 DNA follows: TGTGCCAGCAGAGGACAGGTTGGGAGCACTGAAGCTTTCTTT. This gives the protein CASRGQVGSTEAFF.

This clone was recorded at least ten times. The V and J genes are TRBV19 and TRBJ2-1; 8 bases fit TRBD2. CDR1 LNHDA and CDR2 SQIVND come from the germline V gene (reference sequence). V lost 5 bases, J lost 6 bases, and 9 bases stayed unmatched. This CDR3 has 15 residues. CDR3 in amino acids: CASSEYSGSLNEQFF. The CDR3 DNA is TGTGCCAGTAGTGAGTACAGCGGGAGTCTCAATGAGCAGTTCTTC.

This clone came up many times. This chain links TRBV19 with TRBJ1-1; TRBD1 matches 9 bases. Looked up from germline, CDR1 is LNHDA and CDR2 is SQIVND (reference sequence). V shed 4 bases, J shed 3 bases, and the junction held 12 bases outside the gene matches. The CDR3 contains 17 residues. CDR3 protein: CASSTTVSRDRDTEAFF. The CDR3 coding sequence is TGTGCCAGTAGTACCACCGTCTCCCGGGACAGGGACACTGAAGCTTTCTTT. Supplemented by reference TRBV19 and TRBJ1-1, the full variable domain reads DGGITQSPKYLFRKEGQNVTLSCEQNLNHDAMYWYRQDPGQGLRLIYYSQIVNDFQKGDIAEGYSVSREKKESFPLTVTSAQKNPTAFYLCASSTTVSRDRDTEAFFGQGTRLTVV.

The genes are TRBV19 and TRBJ2-3; TRBD2 aligns across 11 bases. Trimming removed 3 bases from V and 6 bases from J; junction bases left unmatched: 14. The CDR3 sequence is 18 residues long. Germline values: CDR1 LNHDA, CDR2 SQIVND (reference sequence). CDR3: CASSIFPVAGGPYDTQYF. The CDR3 nucleotides are TGTGCCAGTAGTATCTTCCCTGTAGCGGGAGGGCCATACGATACGCAGTATTTT.

V gene TRBV5-1 combines with J gene TRBJ2-3, with 10 bases aligning to TRBD2. This CDR3 is built from 14 residues. J lost 11 bases, V lost 3 bases, and 9 bases had no gene match. Germline V gene lookup returns CDR1 SGHRS and CDR2 YFSETQ. The CDR3 region is CASSSCLAGVEQYF. Here the CDR3 DNA reads TGCGCCAGCAGCTCGTGTCTAGCGGGAGTTGAGCAGTATTTT.

This clone was seen ten or more times. The rearrangement joins TRBV15 to TRBJ2-1; 9 bases agree with TRBD2. Germline loops: CDR1 LNHNV, CDR2 YYDKDF (reference sequence). V trimming: 6 bases; J trimming: 5 bases; junction bases outside the gene matches: 5. This CDR3 has 14 residues. The CDR3 region is CATRAGGGNNEQFF. CDR3 bases: TGTGCCACCAGAGCGGGGGGTGGTAACAATGAGCAGTTCTTC. The variable domain in full, with the rest retrieved from reference TRBV15 and TRBJ2-1, is DAMVIQNPRYQVTQFGKPVTLSCSQTLNHNVMYWYQQKSSQAPKLLFHYYDKDFNNEADTPDNFQSRRPNTSFCFLDIRSPGLGDTAMYLCATRAGGGNNEQFFGPGTRLTVL.

A single count supports this clone. This chain connects TRBV20-1 to TRBJ1-2, with 11 bases aligning to TRBD1. CDR1 and CDR2 from the germline V gene are DFQATT and SNEGSKA (reference sequence). CDR3 size: 12 residues. The DNA of the CDR3 is TGCATGAGGGGACAGGGGGGCTATGGCTACACCTTC. Its protein product is CMRGQGGYGYTF.

In regard to this clone: A clone one base away is much larger, so this may be a read error. The J gene is TRBJ2-3, the V gene TRBV9; weak D call: TRBD2 (6 bases). The CDR3 runs to 19 residues. The ends were cut back, 3 bases at V and 0 bases at J, with 23 bases in the middle. The V gene's germline CDR1 is SGDLS and CDR2 YYNGEE. Here the CDR3 DNA reads TGTGCCAGCAGCGAGTCCCCTTTCCTAGCGACCAATAGCACAGATACGCAGTATTTT. Amino acids: CASSESPFLATNSTDTQYF.

This clone was seen at least ten times. CDR3 nucleotide sequence: TGTGCCAGCCATTTAAGAGGGGGTAATTCACCCCTCCACTTT. Translating it yields CASHLRGGNSPLHF. The rearrangement uses TRBV28 and TRBJ1-6, with D perhaps TRBD1 (6 bases). The germline CDR1 and CDR2 sequences are MDHEN and SYDVKM. CDR3 size: 14 residues. V was cut by 8 bases and J by 6 bases, with 14 bases left in between. The entire variable domain, with the rest obtained from reference TRBV28 and TRBJ1-6, is as follows: DVKVTQSSRYLVKRTGEKVFLECVQDMDHENMFWYRQDPGLGLRLIYFSYDVKMKEKGDIPEGYSVSREKKERFSLILESASTNQTSMYLCASHLRGGNSPLHFGNGTRLTVT.

The genes are TRBV18 and TRBJ1-5; D might be TRBD1 (5 bases). Germline V gives CDR1 KGHSH, CDR2 LQKENI. The CDR3 has 15 residues. Trimming shortened V by 4 bases and J by 1 base, and 11 bases separated the two germline ends. The CDR3 is CASSRDCVSNQPQHF. The CDR3 nucleotides read TGTGCCAGCTCACGGGACTGTGTCAGCAATCAGCCCCAGCATTTT.

This rearrangement joins TRBV24-1 to TRBJ2-7, with unresolved D. Germline CDR1 and CDR2: KGHDR and SFDVKD. The CDR3 is made up of 15 amino acids. V was clipped by 3 bases and J by 4 bases, with 15 bases between them. CDR3 loop: CATSDAGTIVYEQYF. The CDR3 nucleotides read TGTGCCACCAGTGATGCCGGTACTATCGTGTACGAGCAGTACTTC.

Details on this clone: The germline gene is not matched at one end of the junction; a read error may be the cause. J is TRBJ1-6 and V is TRBV7-2; D is unclear. The CDR3 is 13 amino acids. CDR1 SGHTA and CDR2 FQGNSA come from the germline V gene. For the CDR3, the DNA is TGTGTCAGCAGCTTAGCGGCAGGTTCACCCCTCCACTTT. Encoded protein: CVSSLAAGSPLHF.

This clone was recorded at least ten times. V and J are TRBV12-3 or TRBV12-4 and TRBJ1-2, with 7 bases that match TRBD1. The V segment lost 6 bases and the J segment 4 bases; nucleotides outside the gene matches: 8. The CDR3 covers 14 residues. This CDR3 reads CASSRQQGSYGYTF. In nucleotides, the CDR3 is TGTGCCAGCAGCCGACAACAGGGGAGCTATGGCTACACCTTC.

This clone was recorded only once. J is TRBJ2-5 and V is TRBV20-1; TRBD1 aligns across 10 bases. The germline gives CDR1 DFQATT, CDR2 SNEGSKA (reference sequence). The CDR3 runs 13 residues. The V segment lost 6 bases and the J segment 7 bases; nucleotides outside the gene matches: 8. Here the CDR3 reads CSASGQGWGTQYF. The CDR3, as DNA: TGCAGTGCATCGGGACAGGGGTGGGGGACCCAGTACTTC.

This clone appeared a few times. The junction differs from germline at one of its ends, possibly a read error. Other DNA variants within this sample encode the same CDR3. The CDR3 protein is CASSALAWGANVLTF. The CDR3 nucleotides read TGTGCTAGCAGTGCACTGGCGTGGGGGGCCAACGTCCTGACTTTC. The V and J genes are TRBV6-1 and TRBJ2-6; unclear D gene. This CDR3 region has 15 residues. CDR1 and CDR2 (germline): MNHNS, SASEGT.

The CDR3 spells CASSVSPGVSYEQYF. CDR3 nucleotides: TGTGCCAGCAGCGTATCGCCGGGAGTGTCCTACGAGCAGTACTTC. This chain links TRBV9 with TRBJ2-7; D might be TRBD2 (6 bases). Germline V gene lookup returns CDR1 SGDLS and CDR2 YYNGEE. V was pared by 1 base and J by 1 base, with 12 bases between. The CDR3 contains 15 residues.

This clone was found many times. The chain is built from TRBV4-2 and TRBJ2-5; 8 bases align to TRBD1. The junction had 5 bases not matched to a gene; V was cut back by 5 bases and J by 3 bases. Looked up from germline, CDR1 is LGHNA and CDR2 is YNFKEQ. This CDR3 region has 14 residues. CDR3 nucleotide sequence: TGTGCCAGCAGCGTGGGACAGGTCGAAGAGACCCAGTACTTC. This sequence encodes CASSVGQVEETQYF.

This clone was seen ten or more times. This sequence joins TRBV28 and TRBJ2-3; 7 bases agree with TRBD1. With V trimmed by 5 bases and J by 3 bases, 20 bases remained unmatched. CDR1 is MDHEN and CDR2 is SYDVKM in the germline V gene. This CDR3 region has 19 residues. CDR3 amino acids: CASSPLRGRQGKTTDTQYF. Written as DNA, the CDR3 is TGTGCCAGCAGTCCACTACGAGGGCGACAGGGAAAGACAACAGATACGCAGTATTTT.

This clone was counted many times. The rearrangement joins TRBV19 to TRBJ2-2; weak D call: TRBD2 (6 bases). In germline, CDR1 is LNHDA, CDR2 SQIVND (reference sequence). The CDR3 runs to 14 residues. V lost 3 bases and J 6 bases, leaving 11 bases between the germline ends. This CDR3 is CASSMSGWAGELFF. CDR3 nucleotides: TGTGCCAGTAGTATGAGCGGGTGGGCCGGGGAGCTGTTTTTT. The full variable domain, with the rest looked up from reference TRBV19 and TRBJ2-2, is DGGITQSPKYLFRKEGQNVTLSCEQNLNHDAMYWYRQDPGQGLRLIYYSQIVNDFQKGDIAEGYSVSREKKESFPLTVTSAQKNPTAFYLCASSMSGWAGELFFGEGSRLTVL.

This clone was recorded only once. The rearrangement links TRBV7-3 to TRBJ2-1, with TRBD2 matching over 11 bases. The CDR3 has 14 residues. Losses at the gene ends were 4 bases for V and 7 bases for J; bases not matched to a gene: 3. From germline, CDR1 is SGHTA and CDR2 FQGTGA. The CDR3 sequence: CASSSWTSGNEQFF. The CDR3 DNA is TGTGCCAGCAGCTCCTGGACTAGCGGGAATGAGCAGTTCTTC.

This clone has at least ten counts. The CDR3 coding sequence is TGCAGTGCTAGAATTCAGGGCCTGAACACTGAAGCTTTCTTT. Protein product: CSARIQGLNTEAFF. The chain recombines TRBV20-1 with TRBJ1-1; TRBD1 might be the D (5 bases). CDR1 DFQATT and CDR2 SNEGSKA come from the germline V gene (reference sequence). The ends were cut back, 2 bases at V and 0 bases at J, with 10 bases in the middle. This CDR3 is 14 amino acids long.

This clone was seen repeatedly, ten times or more. The chain employs TRBV2 and TRBJ1-6; D unclear. With 3 bases removed from V and 5 bases from J, the gap between germline ends came to 8 bases. Germline-derived CDR1 and CDR2 are SNHLY and FYNNEI. The CDR3 is 14 residues long. CDR3 DNA: TGTGCCAGCAGTGAGGGATCGAATAATTCACCCCTCCACTTT. Translated: CASSEGSNNSPLHF.

This clone was seen a handful of times. The rearrangement links TRBV11-3 to TRBJ2-1; TRBD2 aligns across 15 bases. The J segment lost 7 bases and the V segment lost 5 bases, leaving 12 bases of the junction unmatched. Germline values: CDR1 SGHNT, CDR2 YENEEA. The CDR3 runs 18 residues. CDR3 amino acids: CASSQFKAGTSGRNEQFF. CDR3 DNA: TGTGCCAGCAGCCAATTTAAGGCCGGGACTAGCGGGAGGAATGAGCAGTTCTTC.

As regards this clone: This sequence may be a read error, since a much larger clone differs from it by one base. The rearrangement links TRBV5-6 to TRBJ1-5, with TRBD1 as a possible D gene (5 bases). This CDR3 has 15 amino acids. The germline gives CDR1 SGHDT, CDR2 YYEEEE. DNA for the CDR3: TGTGCCAGCAGCGAAACAGGAAATAGCAATAAGCCCCAGCATTTT. Its translation: CASSETGNSNKPQHF.

This clone was seen at least ten times. Relative to the germline gene, one junction end is altered; a read error may explain this. This chain connects TRBV28 to TRBJ1-2; 9 nucleotides align to TRBD1. From germline, CDR1 is MDHEN and CDR2 SYDVKM. The CDR3 runs 12 residues. CDR3 sequence (DNA): TGTGCCAGCAGTGTTCCCCGAGGGACAGGGCTCTTC. This sequence encodes CASSVPRGTGLF.

The chain has TRBV30 and TRBJ1-1; D might be TRBD1 (5 bases). The length of the CDR3 is 13 residues. Germline lookup yields CDR1 GTSNPN and CDR2 SVGIG (reference sequence). Between the trimmed V and J ends, which lost 1 base and 4 bases, there was a span of 10 bases. DNA for the CDR3: TGTGCCTGGAGTGAACAGGTTTCCACTGAAGCTTTCTTT. Protein: CAWSEQVSTEAFF.

The chain couples TRBV28 to TRBJ2-3; the D is unclear. Per the germline V gene, CDR1 is MDHEN and CDR2 is SYDVKM. This CDR3 has 14 residues. Trimming took 7 bases from V and 2 from J, leaving 13 bases between them. The CDR3 reads CASMVRLYTDTQYF. For the CDR3, the DNA is TGTGCCAGCATGGTACGGTTATACACAGATACGCAGTATTTT.